This T cell receptor (beta chain) was sequenced in a study of blood T cell repertoires in COVID-19. Looking at the study overall: Donors of Cohort 3 who recovered were those that had two negative PCRs, clearance, or symptom resolution.

How the authors handled the data: Amplification of reference gene primers provided the estimated nucleated cell counts. Generated by immunoSEQ multiplex PCR, the TCRdb table keeps only in-frame clones and is missing some. The DNA gave D and trimming, while V, J and clone size come from that table. Among around 290,000 clones, roughly 91% were seen once, and the ten largest hold approximately 2%. There are a few counts of this clone. Germline values: CDR1 SGHTA, CDR2 FQGTGA. V gave up 2 bases and J gave up 7 bases, with 8 bases separating them. This CDR3 has 13 amino acids. This sequence originates from a woman aged 60-75 years in a cohort exposed to, infected with or recovered from COVID-19 (not recorded which). The chain couples TRBV7-3 to TRBJ1-4; a weak D match, TRBD1 (5 bases). The sample consisted of PBMCs or T cells enriched from blood (not recorded which). The DNA of the CDR3 is TGTGCCAGCAGCTTATGGAGGGGTGAAAAACTGTTTTTT. As protein: CASSLWRGEKLFF.